Below, 18 T cell receptor beta chains from the same sample are listed, as sequenced in a study of T cells in Graves' hyperthyroidism and ophthalmopathy. RNA transcripts gave rise to amplified TCR beta CDR3 regions. In the first-round RT-PCR of the TCR CDR3, the HTBI primer set was used. One entry per CDR3 protein results from TCRdb running MiXCR on the multiplex PCR reads. The repertoire includes a few hundred thousand distinct CDR3 sequences, around a sixth of them detected once, and roughly 6.6% sits in the top ten. Specimen: blood. The receptors were sampled from a woman in her twenties or thirties with Graves' hyperthyroidism.

This clonotype was recorded at least ten times. The V call is TRBV20-1, the J call TRBJ2-3; TRBD1 matches 7 bases. Trimming at V came to 5 bases and at J to 3 bases, leaving 11 bases not matched to a gene. The CDR3 runs to 15 residues. Germline CDR1 reads DFQATT; CDR2 reads SNEGSKA (reference sequence). The CDR3 reads CSAPFRQGGTDTQYF. CDR3 DNA sequence: TGCAGTGCTCCTTTCAGACAGGGTGGTACAGATACGCAGTATTTT.

This clonotype was detected many times. The genes are TRBV12-3 or TRBV12-4 and TRBJ1-2, with D perhaps matching TRBD1 (6 bases). V dropped 3 bases and J dropped 7 bases, with 18 bases sitting between them. The CDR3 consists of 15 residues. The CDR3 reads CASSFRGQKYGGYTF. CDR3 DNA: TGTGCCAGCAGTTTTCGCGGACAGAAATATGGTGGCTACACCTTC.

This clonotype was observed at least ten times. The chain links TRBV20-1 to TRBJ1-5; the D gene is possibly TRBD1 (5 bases). V gave up 5 bases and J gave up 2 bases, with 16 bases separating them. Germline-derived CDR1 and CDR2 are DFQATT and SNEGSKA (reference sequence). CDR3 length equals 15 residues. The CDR3 reads CSAGTSVRGNQPQHF. The CDR3 coding sequence is TGCAGTGCTGGGACGTCCGTTCGTGGCAATCAGCCCCAGCATTTT.

This clonotype was seen at least ten times. V is TRBV19 and J is TRBJ2-3; 10 bases are shared with TRBD1. This CDR3 comprises 16 residues. V dropped 2 bases and J dropped 5; count of bases not matched to a gene: 7. Germline CDR1 is LNHDA and CDR2 is SQIVND (reference sequence). The CDR3, as DNA: TGTGCCAGTAGTATATACGGGACAGGGGATCGAGATACGCAGTATTTT. Protein product: CASSIYGTGDRDTQYF. The full variable domain, completed using reference TRBV19 and TRBJ2-3, is DGGITQSPKYLFRKEGQNVTLSCEQNLNHDAMYWYRQDPGQGLRLIYYSQIVNDFQKGDIAEGYSVSREKKESFPLTVTSAQKNPTAFYLCASSIYGTGDRDTQYFGPGTRLTVL.

This clonotype showed up just a few times. The chain has TRBV10-3 and TRBJ2-6; D may correspond to TRBD1 or TRBD2 (5 bases each). Germline CDR1 reads ENHRY; CDR2 reads SYGVKD. CDR3 length equals 16 residues. The germline V and J ends were trimmed by 8 bases and 0 bases, with 14 bases remaining between them. CDR3 DNA: TGTGCCATCCGAGGGACGAACAGCTCTGGGGCCAACGTCCTGACTTTC. This codes for CAIRGTNSSGANVLTF.

This clonotype appeared many times. The chain employs TRBV11-3 and TRBJ2-1; D is possibly TRBD2 (6 bases). Trimming removed 5 bases at V and 6 bases at J, with 14 bases between. This CDR3 spans 14 amino acids. CDR1 and CDR2 from the germline V gene are SGHNT and YENEEA. In DNA, the CDR3 is TGTGCCAGCAGCAAGGAGGGCGCGGGCAATGAGCAGTTCTTC. Translated: CASSKEGAGNEQFF.

The chain links TRBV28 to TRBJ1-4, with 9 bases lining up with TRBD1. The V gene end was trimmed by 8 bases and the J gene end by 3 bases; junction bases not matched to a gene: 22. Germline V CDR1 and CDR2: MDHEN, SYDVKM. The CDR3 extends over 20 amino acids. The CDR3 nucleotides read TGTGCCAGCTCACCACCGGGACAGGGAGGGATAGACGGATCTAATGAAAAACTGTTTTTT. Protein product: CASSPPGQGGIDGSNEKLFF.

This clonotype was found many times. The chain uses TRBV27 and TRBJ1-2; no reliable D call. CDR1 is MNHEY and CDR2 is SMNVEV in the germline V gene (reference sequence). Trimming took 0 bases from V and 3 from J, leaving 8 bases between them. This CDR3 has 14 amino acids. In DNA form, the CDR3 reads TGTGCCAGCAGTTTATCAGGTTCTGACTATGGCTACACCTTC. This sequence encodes CASSLSGSDYGYTF.

This sequence joins TRBV6-1 and TRBJ1-2; TRBD1 aligns across 8 bases. Trimming at V came to 5 bases and at J to 13 bases, leaving 15 bases not matched to a gene. Germline lookup yields CDR1 MNHNS and CDR2 SASEGT. This CDR3 has 14 residues. CDR3 DNA sequence: TGTGCCAGCAGTACGGAAACCGGGACAGGATCCTCCACCTTC. It specifies CASSTETGTGSSTF.

At least ten counts were recorded for this clonotype. V gene TRBV27 combines with J gene TRBJ2-1, with D uncertain. The CDR3 is 12 residues long. Germline V gives CDR1 MNHEY, CDR2 SMNVEV (reference sequence). The ends were cut back, 6 bases at V and 7 bases at J, with 10 bases in the middle. In DNA, the CDR3 is TGTGCCAGCAGAGGAACCGGGAATGAGCAGTTCTTC. Translating it yields CASRGTGNEQFF.

This clonotype came up many times. V usage is TRBV28 and J usage is TRBJ2-7; D is unclear. CDR3 size: 17 residues. The V end lost 5 bases, the J end lost 1 base, and 21 bases lay between the germline ends. Germline V gene sequence: CDR1 MDHEN, CDR2 SYDVKM. The CDR3 here is CASSKGPGPLPSYEQYF. The CDR3 DNA is TGTGCCAGCAGTAAGGGCCCCGGGCCTCTCCCGTCCTACGAGCAGTACTTC.

The chain joins TRBV10-3 to TRBJ1-6; 10 nucleotides line up with TRBD1. The CDR3 totals 14 residues. The germline V gene has CDR1 ENHRY and CDR2 SYGVKD. With 6 bases clipped from V and 8 bases from J, the junction kept 4 bases outside the gene matches. The DNA of the CDR3 is TGTGCCATCAGGTCGGACAGGGGGGATTCACCCCTCCACTTT. Encoded protein: CAIRSDRGDSPLHF.

Many counts were recorded for this clonotype. The V and J genes are TRBV11-2 and TRBJ2-1; 7 bases agree with TRBD2. The J segment lost 0 bases and the V segment lost 4 bases, leaving 9 bases of the junction unmatched. CDR3 length equals 17 residues. The germline CDR1 and CDR2 sequences are SGHAT and FQNNGV. For the CDR3, the DNA is TGTGCCAGCAGCTCCCCTCTGACGGGGGGCTCCTACAATGAGCAGTTCTTC. Amino acid sequence: CASSSPLTGGSYNEQFF.

This chain joins TRBV18 and TRBJ2-7, with 7 positions matching TRBD1. V gave up 6 bases and J gave up 2 bases; unmatched junction bases: 13. Germline loops: CDR1 KGHSH, CDR2 LQKENI. The CDR3 loop spans 16 amino acids. The CDR3 loop reads CASSQLQGFFPYEQYF. The CDR3 bases are TGTGCCAGCTCTCAACTACAGGGGTTTTTTCCCTACGAGCAGTACTTC.

The table lists this clonotype with a count of one. The CDR3: CSARDWRQGGTGELFF. As DNA, the CDR3 is TGCAGTGCTAGAGATTGGAGACAGGGTGGCACCGGGGAGCTGTTTTTT. The gene calls are TRBV20-1 and TRBJ2-2; 7 nucleotides match TRBD1. Looked up from germline, CDR1 is DFQATT and CDR2 is SNEGSKA (reference sequence). There are 16 residues in the CDR3. The J segment lost 4 bases and the V segment lost 0 bases, leaving 8 bases of the junction unmatched.

This clonotype was detected a few times. J is TRBJ2-6 and V is TRBV5-1; TRBD1 agrees at 8 bases. Germline V CDR1 and CDR2: SGHRS, YFSETQ. The CDR3 extends over 20 amino acids. The junction had 16 bases not matched to a gene; V was cut back by 5 bases and J by 0 bases. The CDR3 DNA follows: TGCGCCAGCAGACGGACAGGGAGAGATTACTCGAACTCTGGGGCCAACGTCCTGACTTTC. It codes for CASRRTGRDYSNSGANVLTF.

The rearrangement links TRBV12-3 or TRBV12-4 to TRBJ2-2, with no clear D. The CDR3 has 15 residues. V was clipped by 3 bases and J by 0 bases, with 8 bases between them. The CDR3 sequence: CASSFILANTGELFF. The DNA of the CDR3 is TGTGCCAGCAGTTTTATCCTAGCGAACACCGGGGAGCTGTTTTTT.

This clonotype was observed many times. This chain joins TRBV20-1 and TRBJ2-1; D is perhaps TRBD2 (5 bases). This CDR3 spans 11 amino acids. Trimming cost V 6 bases and J 9 bases, with 12 bases left between them. CDR1 is DFQATT and CDR2 is SNEGSKA in the germline V gene (reference sequence). The CDR3: CSAGSGIEQFF. CDR3 nucleotide sequence: TGCAGTGCCGGATCGGGAATTGAGCAGTTCTTC.